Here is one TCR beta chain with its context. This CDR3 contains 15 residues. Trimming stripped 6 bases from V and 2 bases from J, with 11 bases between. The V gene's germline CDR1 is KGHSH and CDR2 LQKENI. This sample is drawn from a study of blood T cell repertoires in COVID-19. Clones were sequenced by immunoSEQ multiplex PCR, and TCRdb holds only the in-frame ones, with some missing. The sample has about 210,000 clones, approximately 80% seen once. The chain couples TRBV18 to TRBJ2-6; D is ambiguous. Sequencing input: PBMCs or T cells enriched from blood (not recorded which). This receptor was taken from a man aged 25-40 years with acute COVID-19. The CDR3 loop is CASSSPRTGANVLTF. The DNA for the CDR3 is TGTGCCAGCTCGTCCCCTAGAACTGGGGCCAACGTCCTGACTTTC.